These 4 T cell receptor beta chains came from one sample sequenced in a study of blood T cell repertoires in COVID-19. Measured with immunoSEQ multiplex PCR; TCRdb has only the in-frame clones, and not every one. The sample yields around 280,000 clones, 70% to 90% seen once. Sequencing was done on a sample of PBMCs or T cells enriched from blood (not recorded which). The origin of the receptors is a woman aged 40 to 50 who had recovered from COVID-19.

Turning to this clone: Lacking the conserved final phenylalanine or tryptophan, this CDR3 likely reflects a read error. The limits of the CDR3 on the DNA are not certain, so only TCRdb's listed CDR3 is given. The chain links TRBV7-8 to TRBJ1-1; TRBD1, the table's D call, was not compared with the DNA. Germline CDR1 SGHVS, CDR2 FQNEAQ. Inclusive of both ends, the CDR3 amounts to 12 amino acids. The CDR3 region is CASSHERQVLGL.

The V call is TRBV2, the J call TRBJ2-1; D uncertain. CDR1 and CDR2 from the germline V gene are SNHLY and FYNNEI. V was trimmed by 7 bases and J by 0 bases, leaving 13 bases between them. This CDR3 is 15 amino acids long. This CDR3 reads CASMLAESSYNEQFF. CDR3 nucleotide sequence: TGTGCCAGCATGCTCGCAGAAAGCTCCTACAATGAGCAGTTCTTC.

V usage is TRBV4-3 and J usage is TRBJ2-1; 12 nucleotides match TRBD2. The CDR3 spans 19 residues. The junction had 14 bases not matched to a gene; V was cut back by 3 bases and J by 5 bases. Germline V CDR1 and CDR2: LGHNA, YSLEER. CDR3 sequence reads: CASSHGLAGSLNLDNEQFF. The DNA of the CDR3 is TGCGCCAGCAGCCACGGACTAGCGGGATCACTTAACTTAGACAATGAGCAGTTCTTC.

V gene TRBV29-1 combines with J gene TRBJ1-3, with D unresolved. CDR3 length: 12 residues. Germline V CDR1 and CDR2: SQVTM, ANQGSEA. V shed 4 bases and J shed 4 bases, with 8 bases lying between them. The CDR3 reads CSVVIGGNTIYF. CDR3 DNA: TGCAGCGTTGTGATCGGGGGAAACACCATATATTTT.